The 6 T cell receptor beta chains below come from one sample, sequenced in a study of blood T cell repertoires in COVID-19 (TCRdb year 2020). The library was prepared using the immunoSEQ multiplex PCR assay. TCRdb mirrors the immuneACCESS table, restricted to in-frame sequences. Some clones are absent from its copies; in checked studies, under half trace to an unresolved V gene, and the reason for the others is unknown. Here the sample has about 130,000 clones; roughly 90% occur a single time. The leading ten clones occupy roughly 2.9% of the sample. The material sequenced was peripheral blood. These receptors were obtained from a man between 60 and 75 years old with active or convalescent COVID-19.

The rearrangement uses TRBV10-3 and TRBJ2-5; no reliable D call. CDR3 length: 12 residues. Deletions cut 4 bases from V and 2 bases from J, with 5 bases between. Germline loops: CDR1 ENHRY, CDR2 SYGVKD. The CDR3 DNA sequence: TGTGCCATCAGTGGTAGTCAAGAGACCCAGTACTTC. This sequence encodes CAISGSQETQYF.

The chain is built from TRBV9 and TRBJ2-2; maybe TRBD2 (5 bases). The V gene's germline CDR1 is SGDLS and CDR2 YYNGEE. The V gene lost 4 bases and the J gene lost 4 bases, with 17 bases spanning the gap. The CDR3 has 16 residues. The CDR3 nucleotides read TGTGCCAGCAGCTTTGGCCCTTTTGGGAGCACCGGGGAGCTGTTTTTT. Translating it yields CASSFGPFGSTGELFF.

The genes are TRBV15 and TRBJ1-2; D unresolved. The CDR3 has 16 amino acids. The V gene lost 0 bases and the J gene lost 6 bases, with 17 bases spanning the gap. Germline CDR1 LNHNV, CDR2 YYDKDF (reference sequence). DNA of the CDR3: TGTGCCACCAGCAGAGAGGGTGGCCGACTTGCGGATGGCTACACCTTC. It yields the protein CATSREGGRLADGYTF.

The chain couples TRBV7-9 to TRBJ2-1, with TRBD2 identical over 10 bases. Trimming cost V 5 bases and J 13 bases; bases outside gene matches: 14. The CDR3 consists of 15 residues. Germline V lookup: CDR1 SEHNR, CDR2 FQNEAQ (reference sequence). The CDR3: CASSRSESIAGGQFF. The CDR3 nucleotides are TGTGCCAGCAGCCGAAGCGAGTCTATAGCGGGAGGCCAGTTCTTC.

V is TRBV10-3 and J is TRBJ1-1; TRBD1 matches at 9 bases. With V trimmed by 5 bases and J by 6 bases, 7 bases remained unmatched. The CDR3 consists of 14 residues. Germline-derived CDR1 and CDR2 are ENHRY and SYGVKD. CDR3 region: CAISHGQGLPEAFF. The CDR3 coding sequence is TGTGCCATCAGTCACGGACAGGGGTTACCTGAAGCTTTCTTT.

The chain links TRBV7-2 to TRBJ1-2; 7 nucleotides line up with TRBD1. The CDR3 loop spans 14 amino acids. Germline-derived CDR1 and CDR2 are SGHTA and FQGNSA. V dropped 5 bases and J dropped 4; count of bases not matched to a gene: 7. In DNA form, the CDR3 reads TGTGCCAGCAGCCCAGGGGGGACCCGCTATGGCTACACCTTC. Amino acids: CASSPGGTRYGYTF.